The rows below give T cell receptor beta chains drawn from one sample of a study of T cell repertoires in cytomegalovirus infection. TCRdb re-called the reads with MiXCR, one entry per CDR3 protein. The table lists around 750,000 distinct CDR3 sequences, approximately 30% of them singletons, with under 15% in the top ten. No antigens are known for them. This specimen consisted of cultured CD8+ T cells from PBMCs, obtained from culture after CMV antigen stimulation. The receptors were gathered from a human donor in good health (CMV status not recorded). Some clones in this sample may be carry-over from other donors' samples. Each CDR3 is given with its conserved first and last residue. Fields, in order: V gene, CDR3 protein.

TRBV12-3/TRBV12-4,CASSFGGVEQYF
TRBV18,CASASIQVPNTEAFF
TRBV19,CASSILSGTGELFF
TRBV19,CASSIAGVREDTQYF
TRBV6-2/TRBV6-3,CASSLLKAGTYNEQFF
TRBV6-5,CASSYGTGSYNEQFF
TRBV5-1,CASSLESVQVISTNEKLFF
TRBV19,CASSIVPSPYNEQFF
TRBV7-2,CASSPQAGYTDTQYF
TRBV10-2,CASKGLAGWETQYF
TRBV7-9,CASSLAPGLAGDYEQYF
TRBV19,CASSTLRAARGNIQYF
TRBV7-9,CASSLKRDEAAYGYTF
TRBV6-6,CASSYSGGGQPQHF
TRBV11-2,CASSVDRGVGETQYF
TRBV7-9,CASSLTDTNTEAFF
TRBV5-5,CASSLGAGYNYGYTF
TRBV19,CASSIAHQVAKNIQYF
TRBV7-2,CASSLAGGLGIGELFF
TRBV29-1,CSAPGRRGGETQYF
TRBV15,CATSYSRSRGTEAFF
TRBV7-2,CASSLATGDDCTF
TRBV6-1,CASSELGQGAWNEQFF
TRBV12-3/TRBV12-4,CASRGPINEKLFF
TRBV9,CASSGTDSPPYEQYF
TRBV20-1,CSALGRRRVDGYTF
TRBV19,CASSIGRQGANTEAFF
TRBV19,CASSIGINEQFF
TRBV19,CASSISAVVPGELFF
TRBV19,CATADTGVLQETQYF
TRBV5-8,CASSLGDSMNTEAFF
TRBV2,CASTYRGEGTEAFF
TRBV4-1,CASSRGDLPHEQYF
TRBV12-3/TRBV12-4,CASLRSGVSYNEQFF
TRBV10-2,CASSEGIGNQPQHF
TRBV5-4,CASSSGLAGGWGTDTQYF
TRBV12-5,CASGLVGFYGYTF
TRBV6-1,CASRTTGDYGYTF
TRBV7-9,CASSRQGATYEQYF
TRBV12-3/TRBV12-4,CASSSGRDEQFF
TRBV5-1,CASSTDRVYDGYTF
TRBV11-2,CASSRSTGKGETQYF
TRBV6-5,CASRFEGTEAFF
TRBV7-2,CASSFDSSPYEQYF
TRBV20-1,CSARDPSGEPYEQYF
TRBV2,CASSRGLAGPNEQFF
TRBV6-2/TRBV6-3,CASSYPETEAFF
TRBV20-1,CSAWGLAGNTDTQYF
TRBV6-5,CASRSSGSITGELFF
TRBV6-5,CASTGSTGELFF
TRBV7-8,CASSLALGTDPDTDTQYF
TRBV14,CASSQDFYEQYF